This T cell receptor (beta chain) was captured in a study of blood T cell repertoires in COVID-19. Study background: Specimens from acute and convalescent COVID-19 originated in the United States, Italy and Spain.

Profiling relied on immunoSEQ multiplex PCR, and the TCRdb table lists in-frame clones only, not all of them. The sample has 350,000 to 500,000 clones; about 88% are singletons. People in the exposed group encountered a COVID-19 case within 2 weeks before entering the study. Germline CDR1 is KGHDR and CDR2 is SFDVKD. V was trimmed by 4 bases and J by 1 base, leaving 3 bases between them. This CDR3 is 12 amino acids long. Sequencing input: PBMCs or T cells enriched from blood (not recorded which). The chain joins TRBV24-1 to TRBJ2-5; no reliable D call. The receptor's source is a woman between 18 and 29 years old who had been exposed to COVID-19. The CDR3 loop reads CATSDSQETQYF. The CDR3 region has the DNA TGTGCCACCAGTGACAGCCAAGAGACCCAGTACTTC.